The source of this T cell receptor (beta chain) is a study of T-cell memory formation after mild COVID-19. The study, taken as a whole, reports: CD4/CD8 balance characterized clones contracting day 15 to 85, and CD4+ skew characterized later expanders. Shrinking CD4+ clones resided mostly in CM and EM, and CD8+ ones in EMRA. The appearance of some responding clones in pre-infection memory suggested that cross-reactive memory joined.

Germline V gene data show CDR1 as SGHAT and CDR2 as FQNNGV. The CDR3 runs 16 residues. J was trimmed by 2 bases and V by 3 bases; bases with no gene match: 6. Comments on this clonotype: Its target is not known.

Using its own MiXCR run on the 5' RACE reads, TCRdb lists one record per CDR3 protein. The sample contains 95,000 to 110,000 distinct CDR3 sequences, approximately 15% of which appear only once. The chain recombines TRBV11-2 with TRBJ2-1; 8 nucleotides align to TRBD2. Sequenced: PBMCs or a T cell subset sorted from them (not recorded which). This clonotype was obtained from a man in his late teens or twenties who had mild COVID-19 (a few samples of this study predate the infection). Cell type and time point are not known. The CDR3 sequence: CASSLGPAGAYNEQFF. The CDR3 DNA is TGTGCCAGCAGCTTGGGGCCAGCGGGGGCCTACAATGAGCAGTTCTTC.